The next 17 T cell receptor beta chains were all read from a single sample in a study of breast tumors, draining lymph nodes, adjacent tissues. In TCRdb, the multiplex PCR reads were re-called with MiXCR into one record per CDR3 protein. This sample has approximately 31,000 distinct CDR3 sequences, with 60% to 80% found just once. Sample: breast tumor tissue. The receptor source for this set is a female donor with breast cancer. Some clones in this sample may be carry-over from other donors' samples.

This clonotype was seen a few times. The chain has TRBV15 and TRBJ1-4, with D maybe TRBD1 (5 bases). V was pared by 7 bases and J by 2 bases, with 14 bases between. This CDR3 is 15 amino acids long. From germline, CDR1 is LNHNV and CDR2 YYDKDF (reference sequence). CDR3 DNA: TGTGCCACCAAGACAGACAAGTTGACTAATGAAAAACTGTTTTTT. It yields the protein CATKTDKLTNEKLFF.

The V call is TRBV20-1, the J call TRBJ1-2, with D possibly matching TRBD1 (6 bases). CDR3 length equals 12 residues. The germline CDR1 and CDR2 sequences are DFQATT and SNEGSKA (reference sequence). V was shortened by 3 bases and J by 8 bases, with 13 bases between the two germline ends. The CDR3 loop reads CSASTGWIGYTF. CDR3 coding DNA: TGCAGTGCTAGTACAGGGTGGATCGGCTACACCTTC.

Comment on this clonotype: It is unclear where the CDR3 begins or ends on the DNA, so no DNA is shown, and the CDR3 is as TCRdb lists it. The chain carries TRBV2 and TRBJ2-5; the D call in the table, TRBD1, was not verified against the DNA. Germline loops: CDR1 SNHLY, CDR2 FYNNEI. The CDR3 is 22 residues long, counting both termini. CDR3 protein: CASSEQGIAGEKLFFGSGTQYF.

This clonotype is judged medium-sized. CDR3 sequence: CASSLAIRDYEQYF. DNA of the CDR3: TGTGCCAGCAGCTTAGCTATAAGGGACTACGAGCAGTACTTC. This chain links TRBV7-6 with TRBJ2-7; the D is unclear. V was clipped by 0 bases and J by 3 bases, with 9 bases between them. The germline V gene encodes CDR1 SGHVS and CDR2 FNYEAQ. This CDR3 contains 14 residues.

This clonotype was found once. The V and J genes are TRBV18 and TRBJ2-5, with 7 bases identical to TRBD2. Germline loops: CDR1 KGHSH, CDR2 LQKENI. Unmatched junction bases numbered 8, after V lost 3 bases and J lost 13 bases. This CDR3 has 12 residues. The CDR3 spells CASSPREETWYF. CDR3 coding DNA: TGTGCCAGCTCACCCCGGGAGGAGACCTGGTACTTC.

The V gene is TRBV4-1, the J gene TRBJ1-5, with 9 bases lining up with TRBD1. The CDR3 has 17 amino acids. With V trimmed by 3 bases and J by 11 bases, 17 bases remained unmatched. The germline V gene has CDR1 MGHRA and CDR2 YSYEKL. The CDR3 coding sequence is TGCGCCAGCAGCCATGTCCCGGGACAGGGAAGTTGGGCGACCCAGCATTTT. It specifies CASSHVPGQGSWATQHF.

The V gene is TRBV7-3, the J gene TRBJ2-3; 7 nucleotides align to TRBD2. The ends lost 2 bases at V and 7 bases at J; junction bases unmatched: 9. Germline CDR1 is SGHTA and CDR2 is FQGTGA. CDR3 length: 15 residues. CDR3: CASSLGAGVGYTQYF. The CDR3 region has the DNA TGTGCCAGCAGCTTAGGCGCGGGAGTCGGGTATACGCAGTATTTT. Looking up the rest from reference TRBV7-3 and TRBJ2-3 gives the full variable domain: GAGVSQTPSNKVTEKGKYVELRCDPISGHTALYWYRQSLGQGPEFLIYFQGTGAADDSGLPNDRFFAVRPEGSVSTLKIQRTERGDSAVYLCASSLGAGVGYTQYFGPGTRLTVL.

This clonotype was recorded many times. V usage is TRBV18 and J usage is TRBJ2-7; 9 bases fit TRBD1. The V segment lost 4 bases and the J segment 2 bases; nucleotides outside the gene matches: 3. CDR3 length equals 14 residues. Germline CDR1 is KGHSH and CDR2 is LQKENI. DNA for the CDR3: TGTGCCAGCTCACAGGGACAGGGTACCTACGAGCAGTACTTC. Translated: CASSQGQGTYEQYF.

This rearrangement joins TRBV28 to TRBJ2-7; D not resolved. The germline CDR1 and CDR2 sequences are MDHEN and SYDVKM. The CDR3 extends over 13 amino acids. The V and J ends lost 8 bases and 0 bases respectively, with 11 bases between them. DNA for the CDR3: TGTGCCAGCGAACCCTTGAGCTCCTACGAGCAGTACTTC. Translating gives CASEPLSSYEQYF.

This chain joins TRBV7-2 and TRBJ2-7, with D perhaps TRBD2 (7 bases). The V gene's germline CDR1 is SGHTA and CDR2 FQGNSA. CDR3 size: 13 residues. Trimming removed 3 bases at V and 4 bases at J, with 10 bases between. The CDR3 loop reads CASSFRGGYEQYV. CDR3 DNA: TGTGCCAGCAGCTTCAGGGGAGGGTACGAGCAGTACGTC.

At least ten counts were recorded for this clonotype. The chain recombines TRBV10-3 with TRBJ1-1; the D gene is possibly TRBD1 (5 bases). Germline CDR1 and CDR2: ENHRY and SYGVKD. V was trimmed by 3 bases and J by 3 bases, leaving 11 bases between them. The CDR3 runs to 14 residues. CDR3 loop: CAISDEGLDTEAFF. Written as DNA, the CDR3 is TGTGCCATCAGTGACGAGGGGCTTGACACTGAAGCTTTCTTT.

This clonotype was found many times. DNA of the CDR3: TGTGCCAGCAGTCCCGGGACGCCCTTGCTGAACAATGAGCAGTTCTTC. Protein product: CASSPGTPLLNNEQFF. The chain uses TRBV6-2 or TRBV6-3 and TRBJ2-1; D is possibly TRBD1 or TRBD2 (5 bases each). Deletions cut 5 bases from V and 5 bases from J, with 19 bases between. CDR3 length: 16 amino acids. CDR1 MNHEY and CDR2 SVGEGT come from the germline V gene.

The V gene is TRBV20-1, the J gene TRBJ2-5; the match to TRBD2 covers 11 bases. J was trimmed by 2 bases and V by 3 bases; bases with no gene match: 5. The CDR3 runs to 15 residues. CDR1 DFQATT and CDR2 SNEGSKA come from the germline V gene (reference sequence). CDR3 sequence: CSASLSGGVQETQYF. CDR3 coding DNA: TGCAGTGCTAGTCTTAGCGGGGGGGTGCAAGAGACCCAGTACTTC.

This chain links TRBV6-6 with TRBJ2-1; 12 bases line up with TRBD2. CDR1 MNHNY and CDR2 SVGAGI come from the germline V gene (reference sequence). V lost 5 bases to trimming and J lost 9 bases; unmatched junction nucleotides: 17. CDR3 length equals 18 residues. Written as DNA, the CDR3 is TGTGCCAGCAGTCCGCCGACTAGCGGGAGTGGAACGTCACGTGAGCAGTTCTTC. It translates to CASSPPTSGSGTSREQFF.

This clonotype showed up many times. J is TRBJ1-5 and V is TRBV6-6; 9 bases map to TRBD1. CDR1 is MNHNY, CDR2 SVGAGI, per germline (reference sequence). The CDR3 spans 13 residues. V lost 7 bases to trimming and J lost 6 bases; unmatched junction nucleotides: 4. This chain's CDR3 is CASIKQGAQPQHF. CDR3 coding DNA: TGTGCCAGCATCAAACAGGGGGCTCAGCCCCAGCATTTT.

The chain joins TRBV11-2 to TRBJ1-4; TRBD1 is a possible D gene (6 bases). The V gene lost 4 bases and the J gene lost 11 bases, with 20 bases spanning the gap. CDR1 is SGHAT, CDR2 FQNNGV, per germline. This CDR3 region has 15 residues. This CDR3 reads CASSSEGGPAEKLFF. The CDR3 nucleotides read TGTGCCAGCAGCTCCGAGGGGGGTCCAGCGGAGAAACTGTTTTTT. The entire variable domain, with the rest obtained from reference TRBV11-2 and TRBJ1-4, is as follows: EAGVAQSPRYKIIEKRQSVAFWCNPISGHATLYWYQQILGQGPKLLIQFQNNGVVDDSQLPKDRFSAERLKGVDSTLKIQPAKLEDSAVYLCASSSEGGPAEKLFFGSGTQLSVL.

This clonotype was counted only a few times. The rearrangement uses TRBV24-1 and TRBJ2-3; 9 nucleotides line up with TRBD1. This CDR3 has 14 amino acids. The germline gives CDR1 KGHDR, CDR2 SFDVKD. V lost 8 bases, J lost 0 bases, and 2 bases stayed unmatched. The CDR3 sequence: CATKGQGSTDTQYF. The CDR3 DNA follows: TGTGCCACCAAGGGACAGGGTAGCACAGATACGCAGTATTTT.